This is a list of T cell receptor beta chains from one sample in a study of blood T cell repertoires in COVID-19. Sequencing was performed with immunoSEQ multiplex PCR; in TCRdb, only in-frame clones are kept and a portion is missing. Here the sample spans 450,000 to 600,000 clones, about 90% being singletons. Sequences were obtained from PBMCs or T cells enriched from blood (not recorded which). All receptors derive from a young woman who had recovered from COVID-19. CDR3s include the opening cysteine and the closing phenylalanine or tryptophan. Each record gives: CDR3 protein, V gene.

CDR3aa: CASSLDGRGNQPQHF
v_gene: TRBV7-9

CDR3aa: CASGRSVGGELFF
v_gene: TRBV5-1

CDR3aa: CASSQDRRGVTEAFF
v_gene: TRBV4-1

CDR3aa: CASRNRDYSNQPQHF
v_gene: TRBV10-1

CDR3aa: CASGPQGFSGNTIYF
v_gene: TRBV12-5

CDR3aa: CASSNRDYTGELFF
v_gene: TRBV19

CDR3aa: CASSLDRAGTGELFF
v_gene: TRBV6-5

CDR3aa: CASSLQGMDEKLFF
v_gene: TRBV5-1

CDR3aa: CASSEEGSYEQYF
v_gene: TRBV10-1

CDR3aa: CASSLALLPNEQFF
v_gene: TRBV7-9